This T cell receptor beta chain was sequenced for a study of cytomegalovirus exposure and HLA in healthy donors. Study at large: It was reported in a later analysis that the 90 to 150 validation repertoires used the same platform as the 666 first-cohort repertoires.

TCRdb's table, derived via immunoSEQ multiplex PCR, lists solely in-frame clones and lacks some. The table records over 85,000 clones, about four fifths of them present only once. To note about this clone: What it binds is not known.

The germline gives CDR1 SGHAT, CDR2 FQNNGV. V shed 6 bases and J 3 bases; nucleotides not matched to a gene: 9. The CDR3 spans 15 residues. Study findings and constraints: The tendency of first-cohort TCR clusters to co-occur in the roughly 130 validation repertoires was the finding of a later analysis.

The V call is TRBV11-2, the J call TRBJ2-7; TRBD2 matches at 9 bases. The TCR comes from a woman aged 18-29 years in good health and CMV-seropositive. The sample comprised PBMCs. The CDR3 here is CASSRSGGLLYEQYF. CDR3 DNA sequence: TGTGCCAGCAGTCGTAGCGGGGGCCTCCTCTACGAGCAGTACTTC.